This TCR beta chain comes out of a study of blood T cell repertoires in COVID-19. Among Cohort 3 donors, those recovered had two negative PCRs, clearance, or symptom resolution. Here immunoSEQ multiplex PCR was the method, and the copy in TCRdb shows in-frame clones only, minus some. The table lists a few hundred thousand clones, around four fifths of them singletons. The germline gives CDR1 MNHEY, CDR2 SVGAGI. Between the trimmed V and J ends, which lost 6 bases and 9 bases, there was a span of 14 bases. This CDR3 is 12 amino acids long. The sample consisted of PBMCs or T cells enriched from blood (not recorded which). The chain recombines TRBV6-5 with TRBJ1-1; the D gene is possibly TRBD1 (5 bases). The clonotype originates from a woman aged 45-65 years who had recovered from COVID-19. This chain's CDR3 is CASSYGEGQAFF. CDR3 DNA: TGTGCCAGCAGCTACGGGGAGGGGCAAGCTTTCTTT.